These 3 T cell receptor beta chains share one sample of origin, sequenced in a study of identical twins. TCRdb reprocessed the 5' RACE reads via MiXCR and lists one record per CDR3 protein. The sample records some 630,000 distinct CDR3 sequences, just over 7% being singletons. These same data were also listed under a study on yellow fever vaccine responses in identical twins.

The sequenced sample was PBMCs. The receptors were sampled from a young woman in good health.

This chain connects TRBV11-1 to TRBJ2-4, with 14 positions matching TRBD2. This CDR3 is 18 amino acids long. V was pared by 5 bases and J by 1 base, with 7 bases of the junction left unmatched. Germline V gene data show CDR1 as SGHAT and CDR2 as FQDESV (reference sequence). The CDR3 nucleotides read TGTGCCAGCAGCGGAACCGGGACTAGCGGGAGTGCCAAAAACATTCAGTACTTC. Protein: CASSGTGTSGSAKNIQYF.

The chain joins TRBV7-3 to TRBJ2-1; 10 nucleotides agree with TRBD1. Germline lookup yields CDR1 SGHTA and CDR2 FQGTGA. The J segment lost 8 bases and the V segment lost 9 bases, leaving 10 bases of the junction unmatched. This CDR3 is built from 14 residues. CDR3 region: CASRRGQGSHEQFF. The CDR3 DNA reads as TGTGCCAGTCGTCGGGGACAGGGGTCCCATGAGCAGTTCTTC.

This clonotype was seen a handful of times. J is TRBJ2-3 and V is TRBV20-1; possibly TRBD2 for D (5 bases). Germline V gene sequence: CDR1 DFQATT, CDR2 SNEGSKA (reference sequence). V was shortened by 0 bases and J by 0 bases, with 10 bases between the two germline ends. This CDR3 is built from 15 residues. CDR3 sequence (DNA): TGCAGTGCTAGAGACAAAGCGGTTAGCACAGATACGCAGTATTTT. Residues: CSARDKAVSTDTQYF.